This T cell receptor (beta chain) was profiled in a study of shared clonotypes between healthy human individuals. At the level of the study: Each donor had three CD4 naive, three CD4 memory, two CD8 naive and one CD8 memory plate. Study-level points and caveats: When naive CD4 clonotypes were compared across several donors, approximately 5% were shared.

Germline CDR1 PRHDT, CDR2 FYEKMQ (reference sequence). The CDR3 totals 16 residues. V was trimmed by 0 bases and J by 4 bases, leaving 14 bases between them. Naive CD8 populations comprised CD45RO-negative cells positively selected for CCR7, excluding terminally differentiated effector memory CD45RA+ cells. Here immunoSEQ multiplex PCR was the method, and the copy in TCRdb shows in-frame clones only, minus some. The data contain about 2 million clones, about 95% of them singletons. Worth noting for this clone: Its specificity is not known.

The source is a man younger than 35 in good health. This chain joins TRBV13 and TRBJ2-3; D is undetermined. The sample consisted of naive CD8+ T cells sorted from blood. The CDR3 sequence: CASSLGLNTMADTQYF. The CDR3 coding sequence is TGTGCCAGCAGCTTAGGCCTAAACACAATGGCAGATACGCAGTATTTT.